The next 29 T cell receptor beta chains were all read from a single sample in a study of blood T cell repertoires in COVID-19. Assay used: immunoSEQ multiplex PCR; TCRdb lists only in-frame clones, some missing. Among around 150,000 clones listed, 80% were seen once. Sequencing was carried out using PBMCs or T cells enriched from blood (not recorded which). These receptors were obtained from an older woman who had recovered from COVID-19.

V usage is TRBV7-8 and J usage is TRBJ2-1; 11 nucleotides match TRBD2. Germline V gene data show CDR1 as SGHVS and CDR2 as FQNEAQ. Trimming cost V 0 bases and J 7 bases; bases outside gene matches: 2. The CDR3 covers 15 residues. CDR3 DNA: TGTGCCAGCAGCTTAGCTAGCGGGGGGGTGAATGAGCAGTTCTTC. Protein sequence: CASSLASGGVNEQFF.

The chain couples TRBV5-1 to TRBJ2-5, with TRBD2 as a possible D gene (6 bases). V gave up 0 bases and J gave up 3 bases, with 9 bases separating them. The CDR3 has 14 amino acids. CDR1 SGHRS and CDR2 YFSETQ come from the germline V gene. The DNA for the CDR3 is TGCGCCAGCAGCTTGGTACGCGGGGAAGAGACCCAGTACTTC. Protein sequence: CASSLVRGEETQYF.

The J gene is TRBJ1-5, the V gene TRBV11-2; the match to TRBD1 covers 7 bases. V dropped 3 bases and J dropped 2; count of bases not matched to a gene: 4. There are 15 residues in the CDR3. From germline, CDR1 is SGHAT and CDR2 FQNNGV. The CDR3 here is CASSLGQSRNQPQHF. In nucleotides, the CDR3 is TGTGCCAGCAGCTTGGGACAGTCTCGCAATCAGCCCCAGCATTTT.

This chain connects TRBV7-9 to TRBJ1-5, with D hard to call. Trimming removed 0 bases at V and 1 base at J, with 4 bases between. CDR3 length: 14 amino acids. The germline V gene encodes CDR1 SEHNR and CDR2 FQNEAQ (reference sequence). The CDR3 region has the DNA TGTGCCAGCAGCTTAGCACGGAGCAATCAGCCCCAGCATTTT. It codes for CASSLARSNQPQHF.

The gene calls are TRBV27 and TRBJ1-2; the D is unclear. Trimming cost V 8 bases and J 2 bases, with 9 bases left between them. This CDR3 region has 12 residues. CDR1 is MNHEY and CDR2 is SMNVEV in the germline V gene (reference sequence). Here the CDR3 DNA reads TGTGCCAGCTCTCCCGGGAACTATGGCTACACCTTC. It translates to CASSPGNYGYTF.

The J gene is TRBJ2-7, the V gene TRBV7-3; possibly TRBD1 for D (6 bases). Germline V gene sequence: CDR1 SGHTA, CDR2 FQGTGA. CDR3 size: 15 residues. V shed 0 bases and J shed 3 bases, with 12 bases lying between them. This CDR3 is CASSLTPQGSYEQYF. The CDR3 DNA reads as TGTGCCAGCAGCTTAACTCCGCAGGGGAGCTACGAGCAGTACTTC.

The chain has TRBV2 and TRBJ1-5; 9 bases line up with TRBD1. This CDR3 region has 15 residues. With 7 bases clipped from V and 4 bases from J, the junction kept 8 bases outside the gene matches. Germline V gives CDR1 SNHLY, CDR2 FYNNEI. The CDR3, as DNA: TGTGCCAGCACCCAGTTGGGACAGGGAAATCAGCCCCAGCATTTT. Amino acids: CASTQLGQGNQPQHF.

This clone was counted only a few times. The chain employs TRBV6-4 and TRBJ1-6, with a possible D match to TRBD1 (6 bases). The CDR3 extends over 15 amino acids. Germline CDR1 reads MRHNA; CDR2 reads SNTAGT. The V end was cut by 6 bases, the J end by 1 base, with 10 bases between. The CDR3, as DNA: TGTGCCAGCAGGCAGGGGAGTTCCTATAATTCACCCCTCCACTTT. Protein: CASRQGSSYNSPLHF.

The chain joins TRBV5-1 to TRBJ2-3; D is ambiguous. The germline V and J ends were trimmed by 0 bases and 8 bases, with 10 bases remaining between them. Germline values: CDR1 SGHRS, CDR2 YFSETQ. The CDR3 totals 13 residues. Here the CDR3 DNA reads TGCGCCAGCAGCTTGGACGGCCGAGGTACGCAGTATTTT. Protein sequence: CASSLDGRGTQYF.

The J gene is TRBJ1-1, the V gene TRBV5-1; TRBD1 matches 7 bases. Germline CDR1 SGHRS, CDR2 YFSETQ. The trim removed 4 bases at V and 11 bases at J, leaving 5 bases unmatched. The CDR3 has 11 amino acids. CDR3 in amino acids: CASSLTGEAFF. The CDR3 DNA follows: TGCGCCAGCAGCCTCACAGGGGAGGCTTTCTTT.

The rearrangement links TRBV29-1 to TRBJ1-4; D not certain. V was pared by 4 bases and J by 0 bases, with 12 bases between. Germline lookup yields CDR1 SQVTM and CDR2 ANQGSEA. The CDR3 extends over 15 amino acids. The CDR3 nucleotides are TGCAGCGTTGGGTCGGAGATCCCAACTAATGAAAAACTGTTTTTT. Encoded protein: CSVGSEIPTNEKLFF. Full variable domain (remainder filled in from reference TRBV29-1 and TRBJ1-4): SAVISQKPSRDICQRGTSLTIQCQVDSQVTMMFWYRQQPGQSLTLIATANQGSEATYESGFVIDKFPISRPNLTFSTLTVSNMSPEDSSIYLCSVGSEIPTNEKLFFGSGTQLSVL.

The genes are TRBV19 and TRBJ1-1; TRBD1 aligns across 9 bases. V was clipped by 6 bases and J by 8 bases; unmatched bases: 16. The CDR3 has 16 residues. Germline lookup yields CDR1 LNHDA and CDR2 SQIVND (reference sequence). CDR3 amino acids: CASRTTDYGQGLEAFF. As DNA, the CDR3 is TGTGCCAGTAGAACGACGGATTACGGACAGGGGTTGGAAGCTTTCTTT.

This chain uses TRBV19 with TRBJ1-4, with TRBD1 matching 7 bases. The CDR3 loop spans 17 amino acids. The J segment lost 0 bases and the V segment lost 1 base, leaving 5 bases of the junction unmatched. The germline gives CDR1 LNHDA, CDR2 SQIVND (reference sequence). The CDR3 DNA reads as TGTGCCAGTAGTATAGTAACCGGGACAGCAACTAATGAAAAACTGTTTTTT. This translates into CASSIVTGTATNEKLFF.

The J gene is TRBJ1-2, the V gene TRBV18; 7 bases align to TRBD1. Germline lookup yields CDR1 KGHSH and CDR2 LQKENI. After removal of 4 bases from V and 5 bases from J, the junction contained 13 bases not matched to a gene. CDR3 length equals 16 residues. As DNA, the CDR3 is TGTGCCAGCTCACTGAACGTCCAAGGGGACAGATATGGCTACACCTTC. Translation: CASSLNVQGDRYGYTF.

This rearrangement joins TRBV5-1 to TRBJ2-1; 7 nucleotides align to TRBD2. CDR3 length: 15 amino acids. Germline CDR1 and CDR2: SGHRS and YFSETQ. Germline trimming cut 5 bases from V and 4 bases from J; bases unmatched to any gene: 9. The CDR3 region is CASRVEAGWYNEQFF. The CDR3 nucleotides read TGCGCCAGCAGGGTAGAAGCGGGGTGGTACAATGAGCAGTTCTTC.

For the CDR3, the DNA is TGTGCCAGCATGGGGTTCGGACTACGCGGGAATGAGCAGTTCTTC. It translates to CASMGFGLRGNEQFF. The V gene is TRBV6-5, the J gene TRBJ2-1; perhaps TRBD2 as D (6 bases). Trimming left V 7 bases short and J 7 bases short, with 20 bases between. This CDR3 comprises 15 residues. The germline gives CDR1 MNHEY, CDR2 SVGAGI.

This chain uses TRBV30 with TRBJ1-1, with D perhaps matching TRBD1 (6 bases). V lost 4 bases and J lost 4, with 16 bases in between. Germline assignment: CDR1 GTSNPN and CDR2 SVGIG (reference sequence). CDR3 length: 14 residues. CDR3 DNA sequence: TGTGCCTGGAAGGGGGAAGTTACCCCCACTGAAGCTTTCTTT. As protein: CAWKGEVTPTEAFF.

The rearrangement links TRBV7-9 to TRBJ1-2; D perhaps matches TRBD1 (5 bases). The CDR3 covers 14 residues. Deletions cut 4 bases from V and 6 bases from J, with 15 bases between. Germline CDR1 is SEHNR and CDR2 is FQNEAQ (reference sequence). CDR3 in amino acids: CASSSRGLLNGYTF. The CDR3 DNA reads TGTGCCAGCAGCTCAAGGGGCTTATTGAATGGCTACACCTTC.

This chain connects TRBV3-1 (or the pseudogene TRBV3-2) to TRBJ2-3; TRBD2 matches 13 bases. Losses at the gene ends were 2 bases for V and 0 bases for J; bases not matched to a gene: 14. CDR3 length: 21 amino acids. CDR1 LGHDT and CDR2 YNNKEL come from the germline V gene (reference sequence). The chain's CDR3 is CASSQRVGFTSGGVSTDTQYF. In DNA form, the CDR3 reads TGTGCCAGCAGCCAAAGGGTTGGTTTTACTAGCGGGGGGGTGAGCACAGATACGCAGTATTTT.

The genes are TRBV10-1 and TRBJ1-1; D unclear. The V end was cut by 4 bases, the J end by 2 bases, with 8 bases between. The CDR3 totals 13 residues. Germline V gives CDR1 WNHNN, CDR2 SYGVQD (reference sequence). The CDR3 sequence: CASSVAGNTEAFF. The CDR3 DNA follows: TGCGCCAGCAGTGTAGCGGGAAACACTGAAGCTTTCTTT.

V gene TRBV6-5 combines with J gene TRBJ1-2, with 9 bases matching TRBD1. This CDR3 comprises 14 residues. After removal of 6 bases from V and 6 bases from J, the junction contained 8 bases not matched to a gene. The V gene's germline CDR1 is MNHEY and CDR2 SVGAGI. The CDR3, as DNA: TGTGCCAGCAGCCCCGGGACAGGGTTGGATGGCTACACCTTC. This gives the protein CASSPGTGLDGYTF.

This clone has more than one count but fewer than ten. The limits of the CDR3 on the DNA are not certain, so only TCRdb's listed CDR3 is given. The chain employs TRBV2 and TRBJ2-7; whether TRBD2, the table's D call, matches the DNA was not checked. The CDR3 extends over 16 residues, inclusive of both ends. The V gene's germline CDR1 is SNHLY and CDR2 FYNNEI. CDR3 sequence reads: CATVRRAGRSAYEQYF.

V usage is TRBV2 and J usage is TRBJ2-6; tentatively, D is TRBD2 (6 bases). The CDR3 runs to 15 residues. In germline, CDR1 is SNHLY, CDR2 FYNNEI. Between the trimmed V and J ends, which lost 7 bases and 4 bases, there was a span of 14 bases. CDR3 sequence: CASKLASTGANVLTF. CDR3 nucleotides: TGTGCCAGCAAACTAGCCTCCACCGGGGCCAACGTCCTGACTTTC.

This chain joins TRBV12-5 and TRBJ1-2; 7 bases fit TRBD1. This CDR3 comprises 15 residues. V trimming: 3 bases; J trimming: 4 bases; junction bases outside the gene matches: 8. From germline, CDR1 is LGHNT and CDR2 FRNRAP. CDR3 in DNA: TGTGCTAGTGGTTTATTCCCGACAGGGCCCTATGGCTACACCTTC. Residues: CASGLFPTGPYGYTF. The variable domain in full, with the rest retrieved from reference TRBV12-5 and TRBJ1-2, is DARVTQTPRHKVTEMGQEVTMRCQPILGHNTVFWYRQTMMQGLELLAYFRNRAPLDDSGMPKDRFSAEMPDATLATLKIQPSEPRDSAVYFCASGLFPTGPYGYTFGSGTRLTVV.

A few counts support this clone. J is TRBJ1-2 and V is TRBV2; D perhaps matches TRBD1 (6 bases). The CDR3 extends over 13 amino acids. Germline values: CDR1 SNHLY, CDR2 FYNNEI. V was pared by 3 bases and J by 7 bases, with 12 bases between. DNA for the CDR3: TGTGCCAGCAGTGAGCAGGGGATCTCTGGCTACACCTTC. It specifies CASSEQGISGYTF.

The chain uses TRBV6-4 and TRBJ1-2; D ambiguous. V dropped 3 bases and J dropped 0 bases, with 5 bases sitting between them. Per germline, CDR1 MRHNA and CDR2 SNTAGT. The CDR3 covers 13 residues. The CDR3 region has the DNA TGTGCCAGCAGTGAGGGAGCTAACTATGGCTACACCTTC. This encodes CASSEGANYGYTF.

This chain uses TRBV27 with TRBJ2-7; the D gene is possibly TRBD2 (5 bases). The germline V gene encodes CDR1 MNHEY and CDR2 SMNVEV (reference sequence). V lost 6 bases and J 8 bases, leaving 11 bases between the germline ends. The CDR3 extends over 11 amino acids. DNA of the CDR3: TGTGCCAGCAGACTAGGACTGCAGCAGTACTTC. As protein: CASRLGLQQYF.

This clone was counted between two and nine times. The V and J genes are TRBV9 and TRBJ2-7, with D perhaps TRBD1 (6 bases). The CDR3 extends over 15 amino acids. Trimming removed 3 bases from V and 7 bases from J, with 20 bases in between. Germline V gene sequence: CDR1 SGDLS, CDR2 YYNGEE. CDR3 DNA: TGTGCCAGCAGCGCAGGGGCGGAGCAGGCCGAAGAGCAGTACTTC. As protein: CASSAGAEQAEEQYF.

This sequence joins TRBV7-2 and TRBJ2-3; D is possibly TRBD1 (6 bases). The CDR3 is made up of 17 amino acids. The V end lost 1 base, the J end lost 0 bases, and 14 bases lay between the germline ends. Germline lookup yields CDR1 SGHTA and CDR2 FQGNSA. The CDR3 DNA follows: TGTGCCAGCAGCTTAGAGGTTTGGACAGTGAGCACAGATACGCAGTATTTT. This encodes CASSLEVWTVSTDTQYF.